Below are 21 T cell receptor beta chains sequenced from a single sample in a study of identical twins (dated by TCRdb to the mid-2010s). Receptor libraries were prepared by 5' RACE. The listed sequencing device is Illumina HiSeq 2000. TCRdb took the public reads, trimmed them with fastp at Q25, ran MiXCR for clone calling and kept in-frame beta chains. Rows with a matching CDR3 protein are joined into one entry that keeps the most common DNA and genes. Present in this sample are about 530,000 distinct CDR3 sequences, approximately 20% of which were seen just once. Around 0.48% of the sample rests with the top ten. These records were also assigned to another study, of yellow fever vaccine responses in identical twins.

The sequenced material came from CD4+ T cells sorted from blood. These receptors came from a woman younger than 35 in good health.

This clonotype was seen a handful of times. This chain uses TRBV5-1 with TRBJ2-2; TRBD2 matches 13 bases. The CDR3 has 16 residues. Germline CDR1 reads SGHRS; CDR2 reads YFSETQ. V lost 4 bases and J lost 4; bases outside the gene matches: 4. The CDR3 region has the DNA TGCGCCAGCAGCCCGGGACTAGCGGGGAGCACCGGGGAGCTGTTTTTT. This encodes CASSPGLAGSTGELFF.

The genes are TRBV11-2 and TRBJ2-1; D is unclear. The germline CDR1 and CDR2 sequences are SGHAT and FQNNGV. Trimming removed 2 bases from V and 6 bases from J, with 5 bases in between. There are 12 residues in the CDR3. The CDR3 loop reads CASSLRRNEQFF. The CDR3 coding sequence is TGTGCCAGCAGCTTAAGGCGCAATGAGCAGTTCTTC.

There are a few counts of this clonotype. The gene calls are TRBV12-3 or TRBV12-4 and TRBJ1-5, with 8 bases aligning to TRBD1. V trimming: 6 bases; J trimming: 2 bases; junction bases outside the gene matches: 3. The CDR3 has 14 amino acids. The CDR3 region is CASSQGAGNQPQHF. DNA for the CDR3: TGTGCCAGCAGCCAGGGGGCGGGCAATCAGCCCCAGCATTTT.

The CDR3 region has the DNA TGTGCCAGCAGTTTAGCGGGAGGGCCTGCTGTCGAGCAGTACTTC. The encoded protein is CASSLAGGPAVEQYF. The J gene is TRBJ2-7, the V gene TRBV12-3 or TRBV12-4; 7 nucleotides agree with TRBD2. The CDR3 sequence is 15 residues long. Losses at the gene ends were 0 bases for V and 6 bases for J; bases not matched to a gene: 8.

This clonotype was seen only a few times. The chain couples TRBV3-1 to TRBJ2-2, with D perhaps being TRBD1 or TRBD2 (5 bases each). V dropped 4 bases and J dropped 6 bases, with 12 bases sitting between them. This CDR3 is 14 amino acids long. Germline assignment: CDR1 LGHDT and CDR2 YNNKEL (reference sequence). The CDR3 nucleotides are TGTGCCAGCAGCCCCCTTGGGGGATCCGGGGAGCTGTTTTTT. Its protein is CASSPLGGSGELFF.

This clonotype appeared a few times. This chain joins TRBV6-5 and TRBJ1-6, with D tentatively TRBD1 (6 bases). The CDR3 spans 16 residues. Germline CDR1 MNHEY, CDR2 SVGAGI. V lost 4 bases to trimming and J lost 7 bases, with 17 bases between them. CDR3: CASSSPTGRANSPLHF. Written as DNA, the CDR3 is TGTGCCAGCAGTTCTCCGACAGGCCGAGCGAATTCACCCCTCCACTTT.

The chain employs TRBV29-1 and TRBJ2-1; 10 positions match TRBD2. CDR3 length: 15 amino acids. Germline V gene data show CDR1 as SQVTM and CDR2 as ANQGSEA. V gave up 6 bases and J gave up 5 bases; unmatched junction bases: 10. In DNA form, the CDR3 reads TGCAGCGTGCCCCTAGCGGGGGTCGTGCACAATGAGCAGTTCTTC. Amino acids: CSVPLAGVVHNEQFF.

A few counts support this clonotype. J is TRBJ1-2 and V is TRBV29-1; tentative D call: TRBD1 (5 bases). V was clipped by 4 bases and J by 8 bases, with 14 bases between them. The CDR3 totals 12 residues. Germline lookup yields CDR1 SQVTM and CDR2 ANQGSEA. The CDR3 loop reads CSVARQGGGYTF. The CDR3 region has the DNA TGCAGCGTTGCTCGGCAGGGAGGAGGCTACACCTTC.

This clonotype was observed a single time. The CDR3 DNA is TGCAGCGTTGCCCTAGCGGGAGCTGGGGCCAACGTCCTGACTTTC. Translated, it gives CSVALAGAGANVLTF. The chain couples TRBV29-1 to TRBJ2-6; TRBD2 aligns across 10 bases. Losses at the gene ends were 4 bases for V and 2 bases for J; bases not matched to a gene: 2. The CDR3 covers 15 residues. From germline, CDR1 is SQVTM and CDR2 ANQGSEA.

V is TRBV20-1 and J is TRBJ2-1, with a tentative D call TRBD2 (6 bases). V was pared by 2 bases and J by 7 bases, with 21 bases between. Germline loops: CDR1 DFQATT, CDR2 SNEGSKA (reference sequence). The CDR3 spans 16 residues. DNA of the CDR3: TGCAGTGCTAGAATTAATGGGCGGGGCCCCGTGAATGAGCAGTTCTTC. This codes for CSARINGRGPVNEQFF.

The sample holds a few counts of this clonotype. For the CDR3, the DNA is TGCGCCAGCAGCTTGATTCAGGATAGCTGGGGCAATGAGCAGTTCTTC. Translation gives CASSLIQDSWGNEQFF. This rearrangement joins TRBV5-1 to TRBJ2-1, with D hard to call. The germline V and J ends were trimmed by 1 base and 6 bases, with 17 bases remaining between them. The CDR3 is 16 amino acids. Per germline, CDR1 SGHRS and CDR2 YFSETQ.

The V gene is TRBV5-1, the J gene TRBJ2-1; D not certain. The CDR3 has 15 amino acids. V was cut by 0 bases and J by 4 bases, with 11 bases left in between. CDR1 and CDR2 (germline): SGHRS, YFSETQ. Here the CDR3 reads CASSLDSSFYNEQFF. The CDR3 bases are TGCGCCAGCAGCTTGGACTCGTCCTTTTACAATGAGCAGTTCTTC.

The chain employs TRBV11-2 and TRBJ1-1; TRBD1 aligns across 7 bases. The CDR3 length is 14 residues. Germline-derived CDR1 and CDR2 are SGHAT and FQNNGV. V shed 6 bases, J shed 1 base, and the junction held 5 bases outside the gene matches. CDR3 DNA sequence: TGTGCCAGCAGACAACAGGGGTGGAACACTGAAGCTTTCTTT. Amino acid sequence: CASRQQGWNTEAFF.

The chain has TRBV18 and TRBJ2-1; maybe TRBD1 (5 bases). V was cut by 3 bases and J by 5 bases, with 11 bases left in between. The CDR3 runs to 14 residues. CDR1 is KGHSH, CDR2 LQKENI, per germline. This CDR3 reads CASSPGAVDNEQFF. The CDR3 DNA reads as TGTGCCAGCTCACCTGGGGCAGTCGACAATGAGCAGTTCTTC.

This clonotype came up a few times. V is TRBV12-3 or TRBV12-4 and J is TRBJ1-3, with a weak D call TRBD1 (5 bases). The CDR3 spans 15 residues. V gave up 5 bases and J gave up 2 bases, with 13 bases separating them. CDR3 sequence reads: CASSPRELPGNTIYF. The CDR3 coding sequence is TGTGCCAGCAGTCCCAGGGAACTCCCTGGAAACACCATATATTTT.

The table lists this clonotype with a few counts. The V call is TRBV20-1, the J call TRBJ1-5; 10 bases are shared with TRBD1. Trimming removed 6 bases from V and 2 bases from J; junction bases left unmatched: 7. From germline, CDR1 is DFQATT and CDR2 SNEGSKA (reference sequence). This CDR3 is 15 amino acids long. This CDR3 reads CSAGRGTGGNQPQHF. CDR3 coding DNA: TGCAGTGCCGGCCGGGGGACAGGGGGCAATCAGCCCCAGCATTTT.

V and J are TRBV5-1 and TRBJ2-3; 7 nucleotides match TRBD2. V was clipped by 3 bases and J by 4 bases; unmatched bases: 8. The CDR3 length is 15 residues. Germline V CDR1 and CDR2: SGHRS, YFSETQ. The CDR3 DNA sequence: TGCGCCAGCAGCTCGGGAGGAACAGTGGCAGATACGCAGTATTTT. Protein sequence: CASSSGGTVADTQYF.

The chain joins TRBV20-1 to TRBJ1-1; D unresolved. Germline CDR1 and CDR2: DFQATT and SNEGSKA (reference sequence). Deletions cut 0 bases from V and 5 bases from J, with 16 bases between. The CDR3 has 15 amino acids. The DNA of the CDR3 is TGCAGTGCTAGAGATTTGCAAGGCGTCTGGACTGAAGCTTTCTTT. This codes for CSARDLQGVWTEAFF.

The genes are TRBV5-1 and TRBJ2-2; D may be TRBD1 (5 bases). Germline loops: CDR1 SGHRS, CDR2 YFSETQ. The CDR3 sequence is 15 residues long. V gave up 1 base and J gave up 1 base, with 8 bases separating them. CDR3 in DNA: TGCGCCAGCAGCTTGAACAGGAGGAACACCGGGGAGCTGTTTTTT. This codes for CASSLNRRNTGELFF.

The V gene is TRBV5-1, the J gene TRBJ1-1; a weak D match, TRBD1 (6 bases). CDR3 length equals 14 residues. CDR1 is SGHRS, CDR2 YFSETQ, per germline. V was pared by 4 bases and J by 2 bases, with 12 bases between. CDR3 region: CASSPGQSNTEAFF. DNA for the CDR3: TGCGCCAGCAGCCCCGGACAGTCAAACACTGAAGCTTTCTTT. Using reference TRBV5-1 and TRBJ1-1 for the parts outside the CDR3, the full variable domain is KAGVTQTPRYLIKTRGQQVTLSCSPISGHRSVSWYQQTPGQGLQFLFEYFSETQRNKGNFPGRFSGRQFSNSRSEMNVSTLELGDSALYLCASSPGQSNTEAFFGQGTRLTVV.

This clonotype was recorded many times. The V gene is TRBV19, the J gene TRBJ2-5; possible D gene TRBD1, 6 bases. Germline CDR1 is LNHDA and CDR2 is SQIVND (reference sequence). The CDR3 length is 14 residues. V was clipped by 6 bases and J by 2 bases, with 13 bases between them. CDR3 sequence: CASSLRGYQETQYF. In DNA, the CDR3 is TGTGCCAGTAGCCTCAGGGGTTATCAAGAGACCCAGTACTTC.